This entry describes one TCR beta chain. This entry is derived from a study of blood T cell repertoires in COVID-19. As for the study in general: Samples came from the United States, Italy and Spain, spanning acute and convalescent COVID-19. T cells, B-cell-depleted T cells, or PBMCs provided the cDNA or gDNA that served as material.

Some clones are missing from TCRdb's copy, which holds only in-frame ones; the method was immunoSEQ multiplex PCR. The repertoire consists of 150,000 to 160,000 clones, with about 73% occurring once and the leading ten covering around 1.7%. Trimming pared 1 base from V and 5 bases from J, leaving 10 bases between. The CDR3 is made up of 14 amino acids. Looked up from germline, CDR1 is SGHNT and CDR2 is YYREEE (reference sequence). Input material: peripheral blood. The genes are TRBV5-4 and TRBJ1-5; D may be TRBD1 (6 bases). The TCR was taken from an older man with acute or convalescent COVID-19. CDR3: CASSLQGSDQPQHF. DNA for the CDR3: TGTGCCAGCAGCTTGCAGGGGTCCGATCAGCCCCAGCATTTT.